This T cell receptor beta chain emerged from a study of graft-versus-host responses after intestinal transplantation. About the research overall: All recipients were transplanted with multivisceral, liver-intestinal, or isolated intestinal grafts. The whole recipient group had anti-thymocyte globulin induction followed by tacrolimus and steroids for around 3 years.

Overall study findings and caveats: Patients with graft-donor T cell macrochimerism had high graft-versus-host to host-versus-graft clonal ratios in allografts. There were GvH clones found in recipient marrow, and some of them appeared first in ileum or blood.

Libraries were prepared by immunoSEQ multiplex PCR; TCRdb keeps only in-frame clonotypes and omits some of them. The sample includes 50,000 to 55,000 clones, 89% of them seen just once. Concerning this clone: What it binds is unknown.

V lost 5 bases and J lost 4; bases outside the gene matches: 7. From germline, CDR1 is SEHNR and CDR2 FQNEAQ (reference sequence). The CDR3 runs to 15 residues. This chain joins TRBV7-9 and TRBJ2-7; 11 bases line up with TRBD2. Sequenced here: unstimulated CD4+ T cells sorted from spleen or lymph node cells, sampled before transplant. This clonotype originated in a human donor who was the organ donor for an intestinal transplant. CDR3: CASSRRTSGRYEQYF. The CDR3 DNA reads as TGTGCCAGCAGCCGAAGAACTAGCGGGAGATACGAGCAGTACTTC.